Given below is one T cell receptor (beta chain) in context. The entry originates in a study of blood T cell repertoires in COVID-19. Looking at the study overall: The United States, Italy and Spain provided the acute and convalescent COVID-19 samples.

Looked up from germline, CDR1 is SGDLS and CDR2 is YYNGEE. The CDR3 sequence is 16 residues long. The V gene lost 0 bases and the J gene lost 3 bases, with 13 bases spanning the gap. The assay was immunoSEQ multiplex PCR, and TCRdb's table has in-frame clones only and misses some. The sample consists of around 250,000 clones, 84% of them appearing once. The J gene is TRBJ2-1, the V gene TRBV9, with unresolved D. The origin of this receptor is a middle-aged woman who had recovered from COVID-19. The source material was peripheral blood. CDR3 bases: TGTGCCAGCAGCGTAGGTGCGACACACAACTACAATGAGCAGTTCTTC. Protein sequence: CASSVGATHNYNEQFF.